The clone carrying this T cell receptor (beta chain) was counted ten times or more. Researchers made TCR cDNA using 5'RACE template switching, and this step added a universal primer site and UMIs. TCRdb recomputed calls from the 5' RACE reads with MiXCR, one row per CDR3 protein. Of some 160,000 distinct CDR3 sequences in the sample, approximately 6.7% are singletons; the top ten hold about 2.5%. This entry belongs to a study of T cells after yellow fever vaccination. Specimen: CD4+ T cells sorted from PBMCs, collected about 5 days after the first yellow fever vaccination. The clonotype comes from a young man who received the YFV17D yellow fever vaccine.

The CDR3 nucleotides read TGTGCCAGCAGCTCGACTAGCGGGGCGCAAGAGACCCAGTACTTC. Protein sequence: CASSSTSGAQETQYF. The gene calls are TRBV7-9 and TRBJ2-5; 11 bases match TRBD2. This CDR3 has 15 residues. With 4 bases clipped from V and 2 bases from J, the junction kept 3 bases outside the gene matches. The germline CDR1 and CDR2 sequences are SEHNR and FQNEAQ (reference sequence).